The sequence of this T cell receptor (beta chain) was determined in a study of blood T cells in healthy people across ages. Comments on this clonotype: No antigen is known for it.

Primed by a sample-barcoded 5' primer and a J-beta primer mix, a second PCR proceeded for about 7 to 11 cycles. Researchers report that a template-switch adaptor with 12 random nucleotides tagged each cDNA molecule. TCRdb reprocessed the 5' RACE reads with MiXCR, giving one entry per CDR3 protein. This sample has 1.5 million to 2 million distinct CDR3 sequences; 30% to 40% occur once, and the top ten carry approximately 10%. Each donor gave 9.5 to 10 milliliters of peripheral blood. General observations from the study: Naive CD4+ cells and diversity were both higher in long-lived donors than in aged donors. Measured against age, TCR beta diversity per million T cells decreased in a roughly linear manner.

This CDR3 is built from 15 residues. The V segment lost 5 bases and the J segment 11 bases; nucleotides outside the gene matches: 20. Germline V gene sequence: CDR1 DFQATT, CDR2 SNEGSKA (reference sequence). Source material: blood. V gene TRBV20-1 combines with J gene TRBJ2-5, with TRBD2 matching 7 bases. The origin of this receptor is a woman aged 25 to 39 in good health. CDR3 nucleotide sequence: TGCAGTGCTGCCTATGGGGGGGGAGGGCCACGGGAGCAGTACTTC. Its protein is CSAAYGGGGPREQYF.